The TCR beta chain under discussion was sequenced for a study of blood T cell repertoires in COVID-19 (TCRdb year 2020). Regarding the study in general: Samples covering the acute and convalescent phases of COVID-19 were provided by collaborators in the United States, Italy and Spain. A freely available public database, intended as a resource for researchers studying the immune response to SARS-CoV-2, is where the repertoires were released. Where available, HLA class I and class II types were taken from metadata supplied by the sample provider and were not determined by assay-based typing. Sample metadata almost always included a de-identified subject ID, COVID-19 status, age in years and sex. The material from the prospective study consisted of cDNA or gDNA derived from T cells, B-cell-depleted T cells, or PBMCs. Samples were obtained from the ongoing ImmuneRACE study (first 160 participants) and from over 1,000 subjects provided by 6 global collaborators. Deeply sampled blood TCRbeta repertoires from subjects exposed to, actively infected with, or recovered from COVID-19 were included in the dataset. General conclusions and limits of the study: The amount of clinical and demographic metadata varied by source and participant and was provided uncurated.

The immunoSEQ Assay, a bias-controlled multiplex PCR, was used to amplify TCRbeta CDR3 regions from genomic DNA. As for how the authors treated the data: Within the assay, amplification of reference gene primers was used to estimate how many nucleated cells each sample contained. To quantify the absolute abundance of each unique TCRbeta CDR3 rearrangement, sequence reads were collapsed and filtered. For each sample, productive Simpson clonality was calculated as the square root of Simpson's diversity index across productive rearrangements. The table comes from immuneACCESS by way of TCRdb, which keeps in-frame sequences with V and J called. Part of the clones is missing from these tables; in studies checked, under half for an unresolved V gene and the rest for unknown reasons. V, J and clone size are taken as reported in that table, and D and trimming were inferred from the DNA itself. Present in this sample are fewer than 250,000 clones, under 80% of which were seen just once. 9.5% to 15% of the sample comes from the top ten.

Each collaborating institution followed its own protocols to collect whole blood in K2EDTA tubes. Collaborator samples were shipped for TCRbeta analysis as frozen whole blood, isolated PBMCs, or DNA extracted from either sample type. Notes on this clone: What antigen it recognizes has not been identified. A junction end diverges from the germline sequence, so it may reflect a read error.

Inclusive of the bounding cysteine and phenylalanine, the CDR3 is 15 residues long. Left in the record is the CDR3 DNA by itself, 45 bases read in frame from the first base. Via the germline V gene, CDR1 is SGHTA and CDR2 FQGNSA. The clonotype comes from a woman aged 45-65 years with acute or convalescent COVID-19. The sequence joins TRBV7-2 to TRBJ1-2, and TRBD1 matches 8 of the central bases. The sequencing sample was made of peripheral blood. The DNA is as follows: TGTGCCAGCACCTTATACCACGGACAGGGCAATGGCTACACCTTC. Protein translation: CASTLYHGQGNGYTF.